The 11 T cell receptor beta chains in this list originate from one sample, sequenced in a study of shared clonotypes between healthy human individuals. Some clones are missing from TCRdb's copy, which holds only in-frame ones; the method was immunoSEQ multiplex PCR. Among 2 million to 3 million clones listed, 93% were seen once. The sequenced sample consisted of naive CD4+ T cells from PBMCs. Subset denoted: CD45RA+ positively selected. The receptors here all came from a man aged 18 to 35 in good health. Some clones in this sample may be carry-over from other donors' samples.

The chain couples TRBV2 to TRBJ1-2, with TRBD1 matching 7 bases. CDR1 is SNHLY, CDR2 FYNNEI, per germline. The CDR3 consists of 15 residues. Trimming removed 3 bases from V and 0 bases from J; junction bases left unmatched: 4. The CDR3 nucleotides read TGTGCCAGCAGTGAGATGGGACAGCCTAACTATGGCTACACCTTC. It codes for CASSEMGQPNYGYTF.

Points on this clone: The sample has other DNA sequences that encode this CDR3 too. The chain links TRBV7-3 to TRBJ2-1; 9 nucleotides match TRBD2. The germline V gene encodes CDR1 SGHTA and CDR2 FQGTGA. The ends lost 3 bases at V and 4 bases at J; junction bases unmatched: 4. The CDR3 sequence is 15 residues long. The CDR3 DNA sequence: TGTGCCAGCAGCTTCGGACTAGCGTCTTACAATGAGCAGTTCTTC. This translates into CASSFGLASYNEQFF. The full variable domain, completed using reference TRBV7-3 and TRBJ2-1, is GAGVSQTPSNKVTEKGKYVELRCDPISGHTALYWYRQSLGQGPEFLIYFQGTGAADDSGLPNDRFFAVRPEGSVSTLKIQRTERGDSAVYLCASSFGLASYNEQFFGPGTRLTVL.

J is TRBJ1-4 and V is TRBV28, with D perhaps matching TRBD1 (5 bases). CDR3 size: 13 residues. V shed 6 bases and J shed 8 bases, with 13 bases lying between them. CDR1 is MDHEN and CDR2 is SYDVKM in the germline V gene. This CDR3 reads CASSTPGPEKLFF. As DNA, the CDR3 is TGTGCCAGCAGCACGCCGGGACCAGAAAAACTGTTTTTT.

As regards this clone: At the DNA level, this CDR3 is encoded by other sequences in the same sample as well. The rearrangement uses TRBV5-1 and TRBJ2-1; 11 bases are shared with TRBD2. With V trimmed by 5 bases and J by 3 bases, 4 bases remained unmatched. Germline V lookup: CDR1 SGHRS, CDR2 YFSETQ. CDR3 length: 15 residues. In DNA, the CDR3 is TGCGCCAGCAGTCCGGGACTAGCGGACTACAATGAGCAGTTCTTC. Translation: CASSPGLADYNEQFF.

This chain links TRBV29-1 with TRBJ1-1; D perhaps matches TRBD1 (5 bases). Germline V gene data show CDR1 as SQVTM and CDR2 as ANQGSEA. V lost 7 bases, J lost 5 bases, and 17 bases lay in between. This CDR3 comprises 13 residues. CDR3 nucleotide sequence: TGCAGCGCCCCGGCGGGGGTATATACTGAAGCTTTCTTT. Encoded protein: CSAPAGVYTEAFF. Full variable domain (outside the CDR3, taken from reference TRBV29-1 and TRBJ1-1): SAVISQKPSRDICQRGTSLTIQCQVDSQVTMMFWYRQQPGQSLTLIATANQGSEATYESGFVIDKFPISRPNLTFSTLTVSNMSPEDSSIYLCSAPAGVYTEAFFGQGTRLTVV.

The rearrangement joins TRBV7-2 to TRBJ2-1; 8 bases line up with TRBD2. The trim removed 4 bases at V and 4 bases at J, leaving 9 bases unmatched. The CDR3 consists of 16 residues. Germline CDR1 is SGHTA and CDR2 is FQGNSA. The CDR3 region has the DNA TGTGCCAGCAGCTCTCGGTGGCTAGCGGGTTACAATGAGCAGTTCTTC. It specifies CASSSRWLAGYNEQFF.

This clone came up once. The chain has TRBV28 and TRBJ2-5; 10 positions agree with TRBD2. Trimming removed 2 bases from V and 5 bases from J; junction bases left unmatched: 5. The CDR3 loop spans 15 amino acids. The germline V gene has CDR1 MDHEN and CDR2 SYDVKM. The CDR3 coding sequence is TGTGCCAGCAGTTTAAATCTAGCGGGAGTGGAGACCCAGTACTTC. Its translation is CASSLNLAGVETQYF.

The chain combines TRBV11-2 with TRBJ2-5; 9 nucleotides match TRBD2. The J call could be wrong; TRBJ2-7 is a better fit for the DNA end. The CDR3 length is 14 residues. Germline CDR1 SGHAT, CDR2 FQNNGV. CDR3 nucleotides: TGTGCCAGCAGCCCCCCGGGACTAGCTTACGAGCAGTACTTC. Translating it yields CASSPPGLAYEQYF.

The rearrangement links TRBV11-1 to TRBJ2-5, with a tentative D call TRBD1 (6 bases). CDR3 length equals 16 residues. Trimming pared 2 bases from V and 2 bases from J, leaving 15 bases between. Germline V CDR1 and CDR2: SGHAT, FQDESV (reference sequence). Written as DNA, the CDR3 is TGTGCCAGCAGCTTAACAGGGCAGGGTATTCAAGAGACCCAGTACTTC. It is translated as CASSLTGQGIQETQYF.

The CDR3 bases are TGTGCCAGCAGCGGAACTTTCGGGGGAAAGAACACTGAAGCTTTCTTT. Translating gives CASSGTFGGKNTEAFF. The V call is TRBV9, the J call TRBJ1-1, with D tentatively TRBD1 (5 bases). Trimming pared 3 bases from V and 1 base from J, leaving 16 bases between. CDR3 length: 16 amino acids. CDR1 and CDR2 from the germline V gene are SGDLS and YYNGEE. The whole variable domain, filled in from reference TRBV9 and TRBJ1-1, reads DSGVTQTPKHLITATGQRVTLRCSPRSGDLSVYWYQQSLDQGLQFLIQYYNGEERAKGNILERFSAQQFPDLHSELNLSSLELGDSALYFCASSGTFGGKNTEAFFGQGTRLTVV.

The rearrangement links TRBV7-8 to TRBJ2-3, with D perhaps TRBD2 (8 bases). The germline gives CDR1 SGHVS, CDR2 FQNEAQ. The CDR3 extends over 21 amino acids. Trimming removed 2 bases from V and 6 bases from J, with 33 bases in between. CDR3 sequence reads: CASSLRFGTDVLTGGRDTQYF. The CDR3 bases are TGTGCCAGCAGCTTACGTTTCGGGACAGACGTTTTGACGGGAGGGAGGGATACGCAGTATTTT.